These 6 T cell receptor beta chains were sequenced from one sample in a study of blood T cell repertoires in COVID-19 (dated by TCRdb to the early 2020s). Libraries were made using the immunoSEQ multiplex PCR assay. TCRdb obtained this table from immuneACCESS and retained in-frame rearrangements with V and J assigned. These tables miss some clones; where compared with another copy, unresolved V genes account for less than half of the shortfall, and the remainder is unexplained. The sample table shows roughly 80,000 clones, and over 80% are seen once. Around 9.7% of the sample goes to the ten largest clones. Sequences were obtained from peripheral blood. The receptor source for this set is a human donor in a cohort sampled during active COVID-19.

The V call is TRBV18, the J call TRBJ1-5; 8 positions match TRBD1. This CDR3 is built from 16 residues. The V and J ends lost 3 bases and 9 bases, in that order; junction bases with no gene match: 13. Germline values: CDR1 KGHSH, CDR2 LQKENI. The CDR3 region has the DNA TGTGCCAGCTCACCCGTGACAGGGGTCCCCGACAGGCCCCAGCATTTT. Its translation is CASSPVTGVPDRPQHF.

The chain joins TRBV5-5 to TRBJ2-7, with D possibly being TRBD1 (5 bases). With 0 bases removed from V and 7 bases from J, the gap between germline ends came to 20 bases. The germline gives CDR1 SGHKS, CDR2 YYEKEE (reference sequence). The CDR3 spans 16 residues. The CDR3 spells CASSLEAGRPAGEQYF. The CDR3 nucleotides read TGTGCCAGCAGCTTGGAGGCAGGGCGGCCGGCAGGGGAGCAGTACTTC.

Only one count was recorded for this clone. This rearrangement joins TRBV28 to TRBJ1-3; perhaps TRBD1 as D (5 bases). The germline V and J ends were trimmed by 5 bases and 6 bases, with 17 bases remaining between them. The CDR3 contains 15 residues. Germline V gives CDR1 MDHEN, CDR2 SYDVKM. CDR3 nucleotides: TGTGCCAGCAGTCCCACAGGTTTCCTGGCAAACACCATATATTTT. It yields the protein CASSPTGFLANTIYF. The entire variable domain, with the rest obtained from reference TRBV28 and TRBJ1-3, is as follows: DVKVTQSSRYLVKRTGEKVFLECVQDMDHENMFWYRQDPGLGLRLIYFSYDVKMKEKGDIPEGYSVSREKKERFSLILESASTNQTSMYLCASSPTGFLANTIYFGEGSWLTVV.

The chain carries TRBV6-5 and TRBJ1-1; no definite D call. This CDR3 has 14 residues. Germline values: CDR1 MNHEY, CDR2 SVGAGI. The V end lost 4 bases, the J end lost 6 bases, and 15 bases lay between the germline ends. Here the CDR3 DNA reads TGTGCCAGCAGTTTCCCTGAAGAGGGTGCTGAAGCTTTCTTT. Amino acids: CASSFPEEGAEAFF.

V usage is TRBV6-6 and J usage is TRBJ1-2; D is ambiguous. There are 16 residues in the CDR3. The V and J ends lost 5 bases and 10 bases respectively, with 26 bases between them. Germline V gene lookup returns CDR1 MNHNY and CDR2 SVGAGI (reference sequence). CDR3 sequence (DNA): TGTGCCAGCAGTCCGGATCAGGTTGCGCCCTCTTTGGTCTACACCTTC. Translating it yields CASSPDQVAPSLVYTF.

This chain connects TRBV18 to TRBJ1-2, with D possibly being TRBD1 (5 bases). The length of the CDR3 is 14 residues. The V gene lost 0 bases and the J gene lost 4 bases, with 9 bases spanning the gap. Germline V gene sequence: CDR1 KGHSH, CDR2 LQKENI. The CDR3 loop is CASSPPGVSYGYTF. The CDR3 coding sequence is TGTGCCAGCTCACCACCAGGGGTTAGCTATGGCTACACCTTC.